The T cell receptor (beta chain) described here comes from a study of blood T cells in healthy people across ages. Study conclusions and caveats: Strong correlation was found linking TCR beta diversity to naive T cell percentage.

Using a J-beta primer mix together with a sample-barcoded 5' primer, a second PCR was run for roughly 7 to 11 cycles. Each cDNA molecule, via a template-switch adaptor with 12 random nucleotides, was tagged. A single record per CDR3 protein comes from TCRdb applying MiXCR to the 5' RACE reads. The sample includes approximately 810,000 distinct CDR3 sequences, about 34% of them seen just once. Points on this clonotype: What it binds is not known.

The CDR3 length is 18 residues. Germline assignment: CDR1 SEHNR and CDR2 FQNEAQ (reference sequence). V dropped 3 bases and J dropped 8 bases, with 23 bases sitting between them. The sequenced sample was blood. The clonotype comes from a man aged 18 to 29 in good health. The chain combines TRBV7-9 with TRBJ1-6; TRBD1 might be the D (6 bases). The CDR3 DNA reads as TGTGCCAGCAGCTTTGAGCAGGGGTCTATCGAGAGGGATTCACCCCTCCACTTT. It specifies CASSFEQGSIERDSPLHF.